This T cell receptor (beta chain) was sequenced in a study of tumor-infiltrating lymphocytes in localized non-small cell lung cancer. Study information: Resected tumor was paired with non-adjacent uninvolved lung from the same patient. The study, taken as a whole, reports: IM1 and IM2 tumors showed no difference in T-cell fraction. Higher tumor T cell infiltration than in uninvolved lung was supported by TCRbeta sequencing.

Concerning this clone: As yet, its antigen is unknown.

Data came from immunoSEQ multiplex PCR; TCRdb stores just in-frame clones and leaves some out. The sample includes some 10,000 clones, 60% to 80% of them seen just once. The TCR comes from a human donor with non-small cell lung cancer. The sequencing input was lung tumor tissue.

The CDR3 region is CASSYSQGSYNEQFF. The CDR3 nucleotides are TGTGCCAGCAGTTACTCCCAGGGCTCCTACAATGAGCAGTTCTTC. The rearrangement uses TRBV6-5 and TRBJ2-1, with D possibly matching TRBD1 (5 bases). The V end lost 0 bases, the J end lost 0 bases, and 6 bases lay between the germline ends. The CDR3 length is 15 residues. Germline-derived CDR1 and CDR2 are MNHEY and SVGAGI.